These 23 T cell receptor beta chains were sequenced from one sample in a study of T cell responses to AZD1222 COVID-19 vaccine. Repertoires were generated with immunoSEQ multiplex PCR, while TCRdb's copy carries only in-frame clones and drops some. Of around 210,000 clones in the sample, roughly 94% are singletons; the top ten hold approximately 1.5%. This specimen consisted of peripheral blood, obtained 28 days after the second dose of the MenACWY control vaccine. All receptors derive from an adult who received the MenACWY meningococcal vaccine as a control.

V and J are TRBV28 and TRBJ1-4; 10 bases match TRBD1. The CDR3 totals 15 residues. J was trimmed by 7 bases and V by 2 bases; bases with no gene match: 4. The germline V gene encodes CDR1 MDHEN and CDR2 SYDVKM. Here the CDR3 DNA reads TGTGCCAGCAGTTTAGCCGGGACAGGGGTTGAAAAACTGTTTTTT. Protein sequence: CASSLAGTGVEKLFF.

This clone was seen a single time. The genes are TRBV9 and TRBJ1-1; tentatively, D is TRBD1 (5 bases). The CDR3 sequence is 14 residues long. Germline V gene sequence: CDR1 SGDLS, CDR2 YYNGEE. Trimming removed 0 bases at V and 6 bases at J, with 12 bases between. The CDR3 here is CASSVEEGMAEAFF. In DNA, the CDR3 is TGTGCCAGCAGCGTAGAAGAGGGGATGGCTGAAGCTTTCTTT.

The V call is TRBV18, the J call TRBJ2-7; possible D gene TRBD1, 6 bases. V lost 3 bases to trimming and J lost 1 base, with 10 bases between them. Germline values: CDR1 KGHSH, CDR2 LQKENI. The CDR3 runs 14 residues. CDR3 sequence reads: CASSPLTGSYEQYF. CDR3 in DNA: TGTGCCAGCTCACCGCTGACAGGTTCCTACGAGCAGTACTTC.

This rearrangement joins TRBV23-1 to TRBJ2-1, with 7 bases aligning to TRBD1. TRBV23-1 is classed as an ORF, of uncertain function. The CDR3 contains 20 residues. V lost 6 bases, J lost 4 bases, and 24 bases stayed unmatched. The CDR3 DNA reads as TGCGCCAGCAGGAATCCTGGGACAGAAAACCGTGGAGCGCCTTACAATGAGCAGTTCTTC. This translates into CASRNPGTENRGAPYNEQFF.

The V and J genes are TRBV5-4 and TRBJ1-1; a possible D gene is TRBD1 (6 bases). The germline V gene has CDR1 SGHNT and CDR2 YYREEE (reference sequence). Trimming shortened V by 1 base and J by 0 bases, and 13 bases separated the two germline ends. The CDR3 consists of 16 residues. The CDR3 DNA reads TGTGCCAGCAGCTTGTTCTTGGGGGCAGTGAACACTGAAGCTTTCTTT. Amino acid sequence: CASSLFLGAVNTEAFF.

The V call is TRBV7-9, the J call TRBJ2-7; D tentatively fits TRBD1 or TRBD2 (5 bases each). The CDR3 loop spans 13 amino acids. Germline CDR1 is SEHNR and CDR2 is FQNEAQ (reference sequence). Trimming took off 5 bases at V and 6 bases at J, with 14 bases between the two ends. The DNA for the CDR3 is TGTGCCAGCAGCCCACCGGGACCGGCCGAGCAGTACTTC. Its translation is CASSPPGPAEQYF.

CDR3: CASSQVGDEQYF. For the CDR3, the DNA is TGTGCCAGCAGCCAAGTCGGGGACGAGCAGTACTTC. J is TRBJ2-7 and V is TRBV14; D possibly corresponds to TRBD2 (5 bases). V was trimmed by 1 base and J by 5 bases, leaving 6 bases between them. The CDR3 loop spans 12 amino acids. The germline V gene encodes CDR1 SGHDN and CDR2 FVKESK. Full variable domain (remainder filled in from reference TRBV14 and TRBJ2-7): EAGVTQFPSHSVIEKGQTVTLRCDPISGHDNLYWYRRVMGKEIKFLLHFVKESKQDESGMPNNRFLAERTGGTYSTLKVQPAELEDSGVYFCASSQVGDEQYFGPGTRLTVT.

V gene TRBV29-1 combines with J gene TRBJ2-1; 13 bases line up with TRBD2. The CDR3 length is 15 residues. V lost 4 bases to trimming and J lost 4 bases; unmatched junction nucleotides: 4. The germline V gene encodes CDR1 SQVTM and CDR2 ANQGSEA. The CDR3 protein is CSVGLAGGLYNEQFF. Written as DNA, the CDR3 is TGCAGCGTTGGACTAGCGGGGGGACTTTACAATGAGCAGTTCTTC.

The chain has TRBV6-2 or TRBV6-3 and TRBJ2-7; D is undetermined. The CDR3 has 13 residues. The V gene's germline CDR1 is MNHEY and CDR2 SVGEGT. Trimming stripped 1 base from V and 7 bases from J, with 11 bases between. The CDR3 protein is CASSYFELTEQYF. The CDR3, as DNA: TGTGCCAGCAGTTACTTTGAGCTAACTGAGCAGTACTTC.

The rearrangement uses TRBV11-1 and TRBJ2-7, with D perhaps TRBD1 (6 bases). The CDR3 has 16 amino acids. Germline CDR1 SGHAT, CDR2 FQDESV (reference sequence). Trimming took off 4 bases at V and 6 bases at J, with 22 bases between the two ends. CDR3 region: CASSSRGAGGQGEQYF. The DNA for the CDR3 is TGTGCCAGCAGCTCCCGAGGAGCTGGGGGCCAGGGCGAGCAGTACTTC.

This chain joins TRBV7-9 and TRBJ2-7; 12 nucleotides agree with TRBD1. Looked up from germline, CDR1 is SEHNR and CDR2 is FQNEAQ (reference sequence). The CDR3 loop spans 15 amino acids. The junction had 7 bases not matched to a gene; V was cut back by 3 bases and J by 7 bases. The CDR3 DNA reads TGTGCCAGCAGCTTCCCGGGACAGGGGGCTTATGAGCAGTACTTC. It translates to CASSFPGQGAYEQYF.

Only one count was recorded for this clone. This chain uses TRBV6-4 with TRBJ2-2; a weak D match, TRBD1 (5 bases). V lost 6 bases and J lost 5, with 13 bases in between. Germline V gene data show CDR1 as MRHNA and CDR2 as SNTAGT. This CDR3 region has 14 residues. The CDR3 DNA reads as TGTGCCAGCAGAGGGGTTGGTCCAACCGGGGAGCTGTTTTTT. Its translation is CASRGVGPTGELFF.

The V and J genes are TRBV5-1 and TRBJ2-4; 8 bases map to TRBD2. Trimming cost V 0 bases and J 3 bases; bases outside gene matches: 5. The germline V gene has CDR1 SGHRS and CDR2 YFSETQ. The CDR3 covers 16 residues. CDR3 bases: TGCGCCAGCAGCTTGGAGGGCGGGAGGAGCAAAAACATTCAGTACTTC. It codes for CASSLEGGRSKNIQYF.

The chain joins TRBV6-5 to TRBJ1-1; 10 bases are a match to TRBD1. Germline values: CDR1 MNHEY, CDR2 SVGAGI. Trimming cost V 8 bases and J 5 bases; bases outside gene matches: 8. This CDR3 region has 14 residues. The CDR3: CASARDRGVTEAFF. The CDR3 bases are TGTGCCAGCGCACGGGACAGGGGAGTTACTGAAGCTTTCTTT.

The V call is TRBV9, the J call TRBJ1-5; 7 positions match TRBD1. The CDR3 is 15 residues long. Germline loops: CDR1 SGDLS, CDR2 YYNGEE. With 2 bases clipped from V and 3 bases from J, the junction kept 5 bases outside the gene matches. This CDR3 is CASSVGTDPNQPQHF. CDR3 DNA sequence: TGTGCCAGCAGCGTCGGGACAGACCCCAATCAGCCCCAGCATTTT.

The J gene is TRBJ1-2, the V gene TRBV7-9; D is uncertain. Trimming pared 1 base from V and 8 bases from J, leaving 11 bases between. From germline, CDR1 is SEHNR and CDR2 FQNEAQ (reference sequence). The CDR3 has 13 residues. CDR3 nucleotide sequence: TGTGCCAGCAGCTTAGTGTCAGGCAAGGGCTACACCTTC. The encoded protein is CASSLVSGKGYTF.

The rearrangement joins TRBV6-5 to TRBJ1-2; no reliable D call. CDR3 length: 12 residues. Germline lookup yields CDR1 MNHEY and CDR2 SVGAGI. Trimming pared 7 bases from V and 4 bases from J, leaving 10 bases between. The CDR3 is CASTSGSYGYTF. In DNA, the CDR3 is TGTGCCAGCACCTCGGGTAGCTATGGCTACACCTTC.

The count of this clone is one. This chain connects TRBV11-2 to TRBJ2-1; D is uncertain. Germline V lookup: CDR1 SGHAT, CDR2 FQNNGV. V was pared by 1 base and J by 5 bases, with 9 bases between. CDR3 length: 14 amino acids. Here the CDR3 reads CASSLGQENNEQFF. CDR3 DNA sequence: TGTGCCAGCAGCTTAGGTCAGGAAAACAATGAGCAGTTCTTC. The full variable domain, its missing parts supplied by reference TRBV11-2 and TRBJ2-1, is EAGVAQSPRYKIIEKRQSVAFWCNPISGHATLYWYQQILGQGPKLLIQFQNNGVVDDSQLPKDRFSAERLKGVDSTLKIQPAKLEDSAVYLCASSLGQENNEQFFGPGTRLTVL.

CDR3 in amino acids: CASSPSGGKKETQYF. For the CDR3, the DNA is TGTGCCAGCTCACCAAGCGGTGGAAAAAAAGAGACCCAGTACTTC. The chain combines TRBV18 with TRBJ2-5, with D perhaps matching TRBD2 (5 bases). The V gene lost 2 bases and the J gene lost 3 bases, with 13 bases spanning the gap. Germline CDR1 KGHSH, CDR2 LQKENI. This CDR3 comprises 15 residues.

This rearrangement joins TRBV5-5 to TRBJ1-4; the match to TRBD1 covers 11 bases. In germline, CDR1 is SGHKS, CDR2 YYEKEE (reference sequence). The ends lost 4 bases at V and 7 bases at J; junction bases unmatched: 15. The CDR3 covers 18 residues. The CDR3 DNA follows: TGTGCCAGCAGCCCTATCCCGGGACAGGGGGTGAGGGGTGAAAAACTGTTTTTT. It codes for CASSPIPGQGVRGEKLFF.

This chain joins TRBV15 and TRBJ1-5; 7 nucleotides align to TRBD1. The CDR3 loop spans 15 amino acids. Germline V gene sequence: CDR1 LNHNV, CDR2 YYDKDF (reference sequence). Trimming at V came to 6 bases and at J to 0 bases, leaving 5 bases not matched to a gene. The CDR3 DNA follows: TGTGCCACCAGACCCGACAGGGCTAGCAATCAGCCCCAGCATTTT. Protein: CATRPDRASNQPQHF.

The gene calls are TRBV29-1 and TRBJ1-2; D remains ambiguous. The CDR3 length is 12 residues. Germline V gene data show CDR1 as SQVTM and CDR2 as ANQGSEA. Trimming took off 2 bases at V and 2 bases at J, with 6 bases between the two ends. The DNA for the CDR3 is TGCAGCGTTGAACAGGCCAACTATGGCTACACCTTC. It encodes CSVEQANYGYTF.

This chain joins TRBV19 and TRBJ2-1; the D call may be TRBD1 or TRBD2 (5 bases each). Per germline, CDR1 LNHDA and CDR2 SQIVND (reference sequence). Trimming pared 3 bases from V and 6 bases from J, leaving 15 bases between. The CDR3 runs 15 residues. Here the CDR3 reads CASSMRGLVGNEQFF. The DNA for the CDR3 is TGTGCCAGTAGTATGAGGGGTCTAGTTGGCAATGAGCAGTTCTTC.